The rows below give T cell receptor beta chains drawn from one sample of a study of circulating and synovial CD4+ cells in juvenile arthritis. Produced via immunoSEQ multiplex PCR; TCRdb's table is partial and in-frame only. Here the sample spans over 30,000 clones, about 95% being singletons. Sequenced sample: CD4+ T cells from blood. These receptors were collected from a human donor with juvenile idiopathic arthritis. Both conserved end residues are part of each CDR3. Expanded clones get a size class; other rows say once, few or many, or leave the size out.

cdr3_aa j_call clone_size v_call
CASSARGQTGNQPQHF TRBJ1-5 once TRBV23-1
CASSSDRTSGNTIYF TRBJ1-3 NA TRBV28
CASSLVSQQPQHF TRBJ1-5 NA TRBV7-2
CASSPQERQPQHF TRBJ1-5 NA TRBV19
CASSLGLVATEAFF TRBJ1-1 once TRBV13
CASSFQGTVLNEQFF TRBJ2-1 NA TRBV28
CAWRLGGGRTDTQYF TRBJ2-3 NA TRBV30
CASSYDRPLAKNIQYF TRBJ2-4 NA TRBV11-2
CAWASTGYSNQPQHF TRBJ1-5 NA TRBV30
CASSSIQGSRGYTF TRBJ1-2 NA TRBV11-2
CASSLEDYVSYEQYF TRBJ2-7 NA TRBV7-2
CASSEGGDQPQHF TRBJ1-5 once TRBV10-1
CASRKTAGGTDTQYF TRBJ2-3 NA TRBV5-6
CASSLGRGGGLGEQYF TRBJ2-7 once TRBV7-2
CANRDSNTEAFF TRBJ1-1 NA TRBV2
CASSLTLAQGGYTF TRBJ1-2 NA TRBV5-5
CASSGTGLTSRYQPQHF TRBJ1-5 NA TRBV6-1
CASSFLTGKSSNQPQHF TRBJ1-5 NA TRBV28
CASLRGGTLNYGYTF TRBJ1-2 NA TRBV28
CASSVGAGANVLTF TRBJ2-6 once TRBV2